This TCR beta chain was recovered during a study of OX40 agonist ivuxolimab in advanced cancers. As for the study more broadly: Ivuxolimab was a fully human IgG2 agonistic monoclonal antibody targeting the costimulatory receptor OX40 (CD134). Intravenous ivuxolimab was administered to patients every 2 weeks at six dose levels: 0.01, 0.1, 0.3, 1.5, 3 and 10 mg/kg. Among the 50 to 55 dose-escalation patients, roughly 20 had hepatocellular carcinoma, 15 or so melanoma, 9 renal cell carcinoma and 9 head and neck cancer. In the dose-escalation cohort, nearly 85% of patients were male, and the mean age was 60 years with a range of roughly 20 to 85. Patients were allowed to have had prior anti-PD-1, anti-PD-L1 or anti-CTLA-4 therapy, and 40% of the dose-escalation patients had been treated with checkpoint inhibitors. Partial responses occurred in three dose-escalation patients, of whom one had hepatocellular carcinoma and two had cutaneous melanoma. The purpose of peripheral TCRbeta sequencing was to test whether ivuxolimab changed TCR sequence diversity and led to clonal T-cell expansion. The monotherapy dose-escalation portion (N ≈ 50 patients) of the phase I ivuxolimab trial is reported in the paper. Overall results and qualifications from the work: Low levels of normalized T-cell clonal expansion were also seen in some patients who did not respond. The antigen specificity of the peripheral T cells that underwent clonal expansion was not determined. After ivuxolimab, expanded clones were on average more numerous among CD8+ T cells than among CD4+ T cells. Clonal expansion of both CD4+ and CD8+ blood T cells was observed from baseline to week 6 at doses 0.1 to 3.0 mg/kg. In partial responders in the 0.1-3.0 mg/kg groups, normalized peripheral clonal expansion was found to be among the lowest, especially among CD8+ T cells.

With respect to this clone: Its specific antigen is unknown. The sample holds no much larger clone one base away, and base qualities are not on file.

V and J lose 6 bases and 4 bases, and a span of 15 bases separates them. CDR1 and CDR2 were assigned from the germline V gene (reference sequence) as LNHDA and SQIVND. The CDR3, from cysteine to phenylalanine, totals 15 residues. This entry keeps only the CDR3 DNA: 45 bases, framed from base 1. The trial excluded patients who had a history of autoimmune disease or were on systemic immunosuppression. Peripheral blood for TCR sequencing was collected from all dose cohorts at baseline, on cycle 4 day 1, and on cycle 7 day 1. The samples were taken from a phase I, first-in-human, multicenter, open-label dose-escalation trial of ivuxolimab. Adults with locally advanced or metastatic melanoma, renal cell carcinoma, hepatocellular carcinoma or head and neck squamous cell carcinoma were enrolled in the trial. Before TCR sequencing, CD4+ and CD8+ T cells were separately sorted from peripheral blood. Genomic DNA was isolated from the sorted cells so that the TCRbeta CDR3 region could be sequenced. The immunoSEQ Assay was used to sequence the TCRbeta CDR3 regions. The source is immuneACCESS, and TCRdb retained only in-frame sequences with V and J called. Part of the clones is not carried over; for the studies checked, unresolved V genes explain less than half of this, and the remainder is unexplained. The sample records approximately 74,000 clones, about three quarters of which are singletons. The top ten hold 2% to 2.5% of the sample.

The chain uses TRBV19 and TRBJ1-4; the D segment could be TRBD1, given 5 matching bases. The source material was CD4+ or CD8+ T cells sorted from blood, sampled in a trial of the OX40 agonist ivuxolimab. The clonotype was recovered from an adult with an advanced solid tumor such as melanoma, head and neck, liver or kidney cancer. In nucleotide form, the sequence is TGTGCCAGTAGCGGGGCTAAAACACATAATGAAAAACTGTTTTTT. This yields the protein CASSGAKTHNEKLFF. The entire variable domain, with the stretches around the CDR3 drawn from the reference TRBV19 and TRBJ1-4 proteins, is DGGITQSPKYLFRKEGQNVTLSCEQNLNHDAMYWYRQDPGQGLRLIYYSQIVNDFQKGDIAEGYSVSREKKESFPLTVTSAQKNPTAFYLCASSGAKTHNEKLFFGSGTQLSVL.